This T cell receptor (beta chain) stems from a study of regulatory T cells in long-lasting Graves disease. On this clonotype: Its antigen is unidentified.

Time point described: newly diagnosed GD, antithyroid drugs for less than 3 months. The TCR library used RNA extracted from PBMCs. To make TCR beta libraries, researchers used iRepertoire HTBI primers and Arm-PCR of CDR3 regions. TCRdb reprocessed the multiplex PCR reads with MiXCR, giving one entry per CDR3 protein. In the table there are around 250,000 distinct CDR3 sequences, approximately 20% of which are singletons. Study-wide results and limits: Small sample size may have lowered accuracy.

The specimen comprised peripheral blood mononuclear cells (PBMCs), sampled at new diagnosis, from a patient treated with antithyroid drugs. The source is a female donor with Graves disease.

DNA of the CDR3: TGTGCCAGCAGCGCCTACGAGGGCCCAGGTACACAGTATTTT. This codes for CASSAYEGPGTQYF. The J gene is TRBJ1-1, the V gene TRBV11-2, with TRBD2 as a possible D gene (5 bases). The better agreement between TRBJ2-3 and the DNA end casts doubt on the J call. This CDR3 contains 14 residues. The germline V gene has CDR1 SGHAT and CDR2 FQNNGV.